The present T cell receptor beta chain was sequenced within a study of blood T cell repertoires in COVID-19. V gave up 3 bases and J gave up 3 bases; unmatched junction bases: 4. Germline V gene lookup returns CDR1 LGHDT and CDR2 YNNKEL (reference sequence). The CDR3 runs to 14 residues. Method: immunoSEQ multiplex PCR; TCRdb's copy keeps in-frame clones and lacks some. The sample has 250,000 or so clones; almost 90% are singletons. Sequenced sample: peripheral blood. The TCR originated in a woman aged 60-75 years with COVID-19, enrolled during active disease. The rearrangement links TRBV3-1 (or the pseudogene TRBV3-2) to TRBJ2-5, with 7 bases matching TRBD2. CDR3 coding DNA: TGTGCCAGCAGCCACGGACTAGAGAAAGAGACCCAGTACTTC. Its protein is CASSHGLEKETQYF.